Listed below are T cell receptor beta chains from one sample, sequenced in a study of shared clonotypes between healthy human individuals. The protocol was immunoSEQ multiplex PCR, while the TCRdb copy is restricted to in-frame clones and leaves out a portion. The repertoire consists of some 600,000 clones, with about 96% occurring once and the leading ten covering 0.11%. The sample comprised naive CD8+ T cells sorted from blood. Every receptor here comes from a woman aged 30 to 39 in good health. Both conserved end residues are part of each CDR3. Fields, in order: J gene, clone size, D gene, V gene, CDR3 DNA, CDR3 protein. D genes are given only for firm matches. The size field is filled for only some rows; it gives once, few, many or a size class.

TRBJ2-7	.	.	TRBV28	TGTGCCACCGCAGAGACCTCCTCCTACGAGCAGTACTTC	CATAETSSYEQYF
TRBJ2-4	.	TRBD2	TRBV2	TGTGCCAGCAGTGAAGAGGTAGCGGGGGAAAACATTCAGTACTTC	CASSEEVAGENIQYF
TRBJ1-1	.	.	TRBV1	TGCACCAGCAGCGGTAACACAGGGGGAGATGAAGCTTTCTTT	CTSSGNTGGDEAFF
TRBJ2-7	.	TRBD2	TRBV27	TGTGCCAGCAGTTTACTACTAGCGGGAGGAGGGTACGAGCAGTACTTC	CASSLLLAGGGYEQYF
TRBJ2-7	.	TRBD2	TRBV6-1	TGTGCCAGCAGTGCGACTAGCGGGAGCTCCAACGAGCAGTACTTC	CASSATSGSSNEQYF
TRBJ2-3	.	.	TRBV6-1	TGTGCCAGCAGTGGTCTTCGCGTGGGTACAGATACGCAGTATTTT	CASSGLRVGTDTQYF
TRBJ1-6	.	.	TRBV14	TGTGCCAGCAGCCCCCGGGACCGACTTTCACCCCTCCACTTT	CASSPRDRLSPLHF
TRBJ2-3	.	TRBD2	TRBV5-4	TGTGCCAGCAGCTTGTGGACTAGCGGGATATCAGATACGCAGTATTTT	CASSLWTSGISDTQYF
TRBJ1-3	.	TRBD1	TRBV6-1	TGTGCCAGCAGATACGGGACAGTTGGAAACACCATATATTTT	CASRYGTVGNTIYF
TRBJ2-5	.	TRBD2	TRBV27	TGTGCCAGCAGTTTATTACTAGCGGGAGGAGTTGAGACCCAGTACTTC	CASSLLLAGGVETQYF
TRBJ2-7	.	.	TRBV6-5	TGTGCCAGCAGTTACTCGCGGGATAGGGGCTCCTACGAGCAGTACTTC	CASSYSRDRGSYEQYF
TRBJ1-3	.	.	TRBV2	TGTGCCACCCTCCGGGACGCAGGTCGGTGGACTGGAAACACCATATATTTT	CATLRDAGRWTGNTIYF
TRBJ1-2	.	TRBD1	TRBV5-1	TGCGCCAGCAGCCTCCAGGGGGGAGGCTACACCTTC	CASSLQGGGYTF
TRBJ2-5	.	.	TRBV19	TGTGCCAGTAGTATGTCTAGCGACCTCCGCTTGGAAGAGACCCAGTACTTC	CASSMSSDLRLEETQYF
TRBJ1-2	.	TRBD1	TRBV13	TGTGCCAGCAGCCCCCGGGACAGTCCTAACTATGGCTACACCTTC	CASSPRDSPNYGYTF
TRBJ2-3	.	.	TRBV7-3	TGTGCCAGCAGCCAGGACAACACAGATACGCAGTATTTT	CASSQDNTDTQYF
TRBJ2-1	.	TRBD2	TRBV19	TGTGCCAGTAGATCGCTAGCGGGAGACTATGAGCAGTTCTTC	CASRSLAGDYEQFF
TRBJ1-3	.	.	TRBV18	TGTGCCAGCTCACCACCGGCGGGCTCCTCTGGAAACACCATATATTTT	CASSPPAGSSGNTIYF
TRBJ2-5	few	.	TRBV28	TGTGCCAGCAGGAGAGGCACAGACCAAGAGACCCAGTACTTC	CASRRGTDQETQYF
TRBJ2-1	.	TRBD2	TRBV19	TGTGCCAGTAGTATAGATTCGCTAGCGGGAGTGGCGCGGTACAATGAGCAGTTCTTC	CASSIDSLAGVARYNEQFF
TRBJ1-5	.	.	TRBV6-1	TGTGCCAGGTACGGACGTTATAGCAATCAGCCCCAGCATTTT	CARYGRYSNQPQHF
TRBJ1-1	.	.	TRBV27	TGTGCCAGCAGTTTATCTCGGGCTACTGAAGCTTTCTTT	CASSLSRATEAFF
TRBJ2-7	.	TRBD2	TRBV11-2	TGTGCCAGCAGCTCCGATCAGGGTGCTAGCGGGATAGAGGAGCAGTACTTC	CASSSDQGASGIEEQYF
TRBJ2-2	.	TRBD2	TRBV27	TGTGCCAGCAGCCCTGGGGGGGGCACCGGGGAGCTGTTTTTT	CASSPGGGTGELFF
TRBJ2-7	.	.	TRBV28	TGTGCCAGCAGGCCATCTAGCGTTTTCTCCTACGAGCAGTACTTC	CASRPSSVFSYEQYF
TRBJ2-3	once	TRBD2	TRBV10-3	TGTGCCATCAGTGAAGATCCCGGGACTAGCGGGAGTGCAGATACGCAGTATTTT	CAISEDPGTSGSADTQYF
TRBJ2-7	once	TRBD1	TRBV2	TGTGCCAGCAGTGAAGCGCGACAGGGAAACTACGAGCAGTACTTC	CASSEARQGNYEQYF
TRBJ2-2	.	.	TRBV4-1	TGCGCCAGCAGCCCGAGGCCCACCGGGGAGCTGTTTTTT	CASSPRPTGELFF
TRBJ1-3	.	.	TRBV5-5	TGTGCCAGCAGCGCGGGGACGGCCTCTGGAAACACCATATATTTT	CASSAGTASGNTIYF
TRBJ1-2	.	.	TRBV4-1	TGCGCCAGCAGCCAAGCGGGCAGAGAGTATGGCTACACCTTC	CASSQAGREYGYTF
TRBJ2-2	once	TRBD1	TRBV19	TGTGCCAGTAGTCTTGGGGACAGGGTATATACTACGGCGGTCCTCACCGGGGAGCTGTTTTTT	CASSLGDRVYTTAVLTGELFF
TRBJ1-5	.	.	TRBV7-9	TGTGCCAGCAGCTTAGGGCGCAATCAGCCCCAGCATTTT	CASSLGRNQPQHF
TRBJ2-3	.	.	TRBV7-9	TGTGCCAGCAGCACAGATACGCAGTATTTT	CASSTDTQYF
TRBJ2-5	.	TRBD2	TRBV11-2	TGTGCCAGCAGCTTAGATAATGGAGTTAGCGGGAATCTAGAGACCCAGTACTTC	CASSLDNGVSGNLETQYF
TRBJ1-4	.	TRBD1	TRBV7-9	TGTGCCAGCAGCTTTGGACAGGGGGAAACTAATGAAAAACTGTTTTTT	CASSFGQGETNEKLFF
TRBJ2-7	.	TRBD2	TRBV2	TGTGCCAGCAGTGAAGGCGCTAGCGGGAGATACGAGCAGTACTTC	CASSEGASGRYEQYF
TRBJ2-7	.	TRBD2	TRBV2	TGTGCCAGCAGTGATCTAGCGGGAGGGCTGGCAAGCTACGAGCAGTACTTC	CASSDLAGGLASYEQYF
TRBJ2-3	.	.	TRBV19	TGTGCCAGTAGTCAATACGAGCGGAGCACAGATACGCAGTATTTT	CASSQYERSTDTQYF
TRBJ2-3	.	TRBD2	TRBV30	TGTGCCTGGAGTGTACTAGCGGGATTGGATACGCAGTATTTT	CAWSVLAGLDTQYF
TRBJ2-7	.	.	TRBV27	TGTGCCAGCAGTCACACAGGCTACGAGCAGTACTTC	CASSHTGYEQYF
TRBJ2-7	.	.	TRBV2	TGTGCCAGCAGTGACGGCGGGGTCCACGAGCAGTACTTC	CASSDGGVHEQYF
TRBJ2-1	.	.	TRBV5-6	TGTGCCAGCAGCCCGGATGTGGATATCGGAAATGAGCAGTTCTTC	CASSPDVDIGNEQFF
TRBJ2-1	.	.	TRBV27	TGTGCCAGCACAACTAGGGGCAATGAGCAGTTCTTC	CASTTRGNEQFF
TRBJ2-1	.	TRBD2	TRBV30	TGTGCCTGGAGTGGGCTAGCGGATGAGCAGTTCTTC	CAWSGLADEQFF
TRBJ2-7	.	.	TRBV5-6	TGTGCCAGCAGCTTGCTCACCAGGGGCCCAGCCTACGAGCAGTACTTC	CASSLLTRGPAYEQYF
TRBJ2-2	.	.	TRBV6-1	TGTGCCAGCTCTCAGGGCCCATACACCGGGGAGCTGTTTTTT	CASSQGPYTGELFF
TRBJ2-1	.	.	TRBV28	TGTGCCAGCAGTTCTCAAGGGGACTCCCTCTACAATGAGCAGTTCTTC	CASSSQGDSLYNEQFF
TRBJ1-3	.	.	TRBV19	TGTGCCAGTAGGGACCAAGGAAACACCATATATTTT	CASRDQGNTIYF